Sequencing of this TCR beta chain was carried out in a study of T cells in Graves' hyperthyroidism and ophthalmopathy. Those patients with uncontrolled infection, other autoimmune disease, pregnancy or lactation were excluded. Study results and caveats: Peripheral blood also featured most of the thyroid clonotypes expanded above 0.001.

Remarks on this clonotype: Its target is unknown.

RNA transcripts were the template for amplifying TCR beta CDR3 regions. RT-PCR in the first round (using the HTBI primer set) targeted the TCR CDR3. Each CDR3 protein is one row after TCRdb ran MiXCR on the multiplex PCR reads. The sample holds over 500,000 distinct CDR3 sequences, 46% seen once. The CDR3 is 15 residues long. Trimming left V 0 bases short and J 0 bases short, with 11 bases between. Germline lookup yields CDR1 SQVTM and CDR2 ANQGSEA. V and J are TRBV29-1 and TRBJ2-5; D gene uncertain. Sample: peripheral blood or thyroid tissue (not recorded which). The sequence was collected from an adult woman with Graves' disease, either hyperthyroidism or ophthalmopathy (not recorded which). The CDR3 here is CSVEESYGYQETQYF. For the CDR3, the DNA is TGCAGCGTTGAAGAGTCCTACGGATACCAAGAGACCCAGTACTTC.